The rows below give T cell receptor beta chains drawn from one sample of a study of T cells after yellow fever vaccination. TCRdb reanalysed the 5' RACE reads using MiXCR and keeps one entry per CDR3 protein. The profile shows almost 600,000 distinct CDR3 sequences, less than 15% of them singletons. The sample here was PBMCs, taken on the day of the yellow fever booster vaccination. The receptors were gathered from a man between 25 and 39 years old who received the YFV17D yellow fever vaccine. Both conserved end residues are part of each CDR3. A D gene is named only where the DNA matches it firmly. A row's size may be missing; if present it is once, few, many or a size class.

TRBV18	TRBD1	TRBJ1-1	few	CASSTGRTEAFF	TGTGCCAGCTCGACAGGGAGGACTGAAGCTTTCTTT
TRBV7-2	TRBD1	TRBJ1-5	few	CASSLGTGLYSNQPQHF	TGTGCCAGCAGCTTAGGGACAGGCTTGTATAGCAATCAGCCCCAGCATTTT
TRBV27	TRBD1	TRBJ2-7	.	CASSSDRVHYEQYF	TGTGCCAGCAGTTCTGACAGGGTTCACTACGAGCAGTACTTC
TRBV6-1	.	TRBJ2-2	many	CASSRHPGTVAGELFF	TGTGCCAGCAGCAGACACCCCGGGACGGTGGCCGGGGAGCTGTTTTTT
TRBV6-4	TRBD1	TRBJ1-1	few	CASSDSGQGAGEAFF	TGTGCCAGCAGTGACTCGGGGCAGGGGGCTGGTGAAGCTTTCTTT
TRBV9	TRBD1	TRBJ1-1	few	CASSGSGQAAGAFF	TGTGCCAGCAGCGGCTCGGGACAGGCTGCTGGAGCTTTCTTT
TRBV7-9	.	TRBJ2-4	many	CASSLRGENIQYF	TGTGCCAGCAGCCTCCGGGGTGAAAACATTCAGTACTTC
TRBV20-1	.	TRBJ2-1	few	CSARWADLSYNEQFF	TGCAGTGCTAGATGGGCGGACCTCTCCTACAATGAGCAGTTCTTC
TRBV5-1	TRBD1	TRBJ2-5	.	CASSPGQLGETQYF	TGCGCCAGCAGCCCGGGACAGTTGGGAGAGACCCAGTACTTC
TRBV14	TRBD2	TRBJ2-1	.	CASSQYVGGSHNEQFF	TGTGCCAGCAGCCAATACGTGGGAGGGAGCCACAATGAGCAGTTCTTC
TRBV20-1	TRBD1	TRBJ2-3	many	CSADYRGDTQYF	TGCAGTGCAGACTACAGGGGCGATACGCAGTATTTT
TRBV5-1	TRBD1	TRBJ2-5	.	CASSRGQGGQETQYF	TGCGCCAGCAGCAGGGGACAGGGGGGTCAAGAGACCCAGTACTTC
TRBV11-1	TRBD1	TRBJ2-3	few	CASSADRVHTQYF	TGTGCCAGCAGCGCCGACAGGGTACATACGCAGTATTTT
TRBV18	.	TRBJ1-1	few	CASSPNGGESTEAFF	TGTGCCAGCTCACCAAATGGGGGGGAGAGCACTGAAGCTTTCTTT
TRBV7-8	.	TRBJ2-5	many	CASSSRGRAETQYF	TGTGCCAGCAGTTCCAGGGGTCGGGCGGAGACCCAGTACTTC
TRBV30	.	TRBJ2-7	.	CAWRNTGPYEQYF	TGTGCCTGGAGGAATACGGGACCCTACGAGCAGTACTTC
TRBV10-2	.	TRBJ2-7	few	CASSGPYYEQYF	TGCGCCAGCAGTGGGCCCTACTACGAGCAGTACTTC
TRBV12-3/TRBV12-4	.	TRBJ2-7	many	CASSSRVAEQYF	TGTGCCAGCAGCTCGAGGGTTGCTGAGCAGTACTTC
TRBV20-1	TRBD1	TRBJ1-5	few	CSAIQGTDQPQHF	TGCAGTGCTATACAGGGGACCGATCAGCCCCAGCATTTT
TRBV20-1	.	TRBJ1-2	few	CSAKPGYYGYTF	TGCAGTGCTAAACCGGGGTACTATGGCTACACCTTC
TRBV5-6	.	TRBJ2-1	.	CASSLVRGNTDEQFF	TGTGCCAGCAGCTTGGTCCGAGGAAACACGGATGAGCAGTTCTTC
TRBV24-1	TRBD1	TRBJ2-2	.	CATSDGDRGLTGELFF	TGTGCCACCAGTGATGGGGACAGGGGGCTTACCGGGGAGCTGTTTTTT
TRBV6-2/TRBV6-3	.	TRBJ2-5	few	CATEGFKKGETQYF	TGTGCCACCGAGGGGTTCAAGAAGGGAGAGACCCAGTACTTC
TRBV18	.	TRBJ2-1	many	CASSSDRYNEQFF	TGTGCCAGCTCGTCCGACAGATACAATGAGCAGTTCTTC
TRBV7-2	.	TRBJ2-1	many	CASSLAGAGYNEQFF	TGTGCCAGCAGCTTAGCGGGGGCAGGATACAATGAGCAGTTCTTC
TRBV7-7	TRBD2	TRBJ2-5	.	CASSLLPGGEGETQYF	TGTGCCAGCAGCTTATTGCCGGGAGGGGAGGGAGAGACCCAGTACTTC